One sample yielded the 5 T cell receptor beta chains listed below, sequenced in a study of metastatic and nonmetastatic thyroid tumors. TCRdb re-called clones via MiXCR from the PCR reads. The sample records 35,000 to 50,000 clones, roughly a sixth being singletons. Nobody among the patients had been given any treatment before thyroid surgery. The sample consisted of tumor tissue. The source of these receptors is a female donor with papillary thyroid cancer or a benign thyroid nodule (not recorded which). Some clones in this sample may be carry-over from other donors' samples.

This clone has only a few counts. This chain uses TRBV27 with TRBJ2-2; perhaps TRBD2 as D (5 bases). Trimming took off 2 bases at V and 0 bases at J, with 13 bases between the two ends. CDR3 size: 17 residues. In germline, CDR1 is MNHEY, CDR2 SMNVEV (reference sequence). CDR3 region: CASSLRRPRSNTGELFF. DNA for the CDR3: TGTGCCAGCAGTTTAAGGAGGCCTCGGTCGAACACCGGGGAGCTGTTTTTT.

In its sample, this clone was seen many times. A much larger clone differs from this one at a single base, so this may be a read error. The V call is TRBV24-1, the J call TRBJ2-3; 7 nucleotides line up with TRBD1. Germline CDR1 is KGHDR and CDR2 is SFDVKD. With 5 bases clipped from V and 5 bases from J, the junction kept 9 bases outside the gene matches. This CDR3 is 15 amino acids long. CDR3: CATSGVQGYGDTQYF. The CDR3 region has the DNA TGTGCCACCAGTGGTGTACAGGGGTATGGAGATACGCAGTATTTT.

This chain joins TRBV12-3 or TRBV12-4 and TRBJ2-7; D is possibly TRBD2 (5 bases). This CDR3 is built from 15 residues. Trimming stripped 3 bases from V and 3 bases from J, with 15 bases between. The CDR3 protein is CASSLRAGAIYEQYF. The CDR3 nucleotides read TGTGCCAGCAGTTTGCGGGCGGGTGCAATCTACGAGCAGTACTTC.

This clone was picked up many times. The CDR3 nucleotides are TGTGCCAGCAGTTCCGGACAGGGGTATGGCTACACCTTC. Translating gives CASSSGQGYGYTF. This chain uses TRBV28 with TRBJ1-2; 9 bases fit TRBD1. CDR1 and CDR2 (germline): MDHEN, SYDVKM. V gave up 4 bases and J gave up 5 bases; unmatched junction bases: 2. CDR3 length: 13 residues.

This clone came up many times. This rearrangement joins TRBV7-2 to TRBJ2-6; D is perhaps TRBD1 (6 bases). The germline CDR1 and CDR2 sequences are SGHTA and FQGNSA. Trimming pared 5 bases from V and 4 bases from J, leaving 12 bases between. There are 15 residues in the CDR3. The CDR3 loop reads CASSPDRSGANVLTF. The CDR3 DNA follows: TGTGCCAGCAGCCCAGACAGGTCCGGGGCCAACGTCCTGACTTTC.